Listed below are T cell receptor beta chains from one sample, sequenced in a study of cytomegalovirus exposure and HLA in healthy donors. Clones were read by immunoSEQ multiplex PCR, and TCRdb kept only the in-frame ones, dropping some. The sample contains around 150,000 clones, 80% of which appear only once. The sample was PBMCs. These receptors were collected from a man aged 45-65 years in good health and CMV-seronegative. Both conserved end residues are part of each CDR3. Fields, in order: V gene, clone size, D gene, J gene, CDR3 protein, CDR3 DNA. A D gene is named only where the DNA matches it firmly. Size is omitted from some rows. Given values are once, few, many or a class for expanded clones.

TRBV7-8	NA	NA	TRBJ1-4	CASSLGASTTNEKLFF	TGTGCCAGCAGCTTAGGAGCCTCAACAACTAATGAAAAACTGTTTTTT
TRBV15	NA	TRBD1	TRBJ2-5	CATSRVPGGRETQYF	TGTGCCACCAGCAGAGTACCAGGGGGTAGGGAGACCCAGTACTTC
TRBV15	once	NA	TRBJ2-6	CATSSQNSGANVLTF	TGTGCCACCAGCAGTCAGAACTCTGGGGCCAACGTCCTGACTTTC
TRBV29-1	NA	NA	TRBJ2-7	CSASWRDPGSEQYF	TGCAGCGCCAGTTGGAGAGATCCGGGGTCCGAGCAGTACTTC
TRBV30	NA	TRBD2	TRBJ2-3	CAWRASGTTDTQYF	TGTGCCTGGAGAGCTAGCGGGACCACAGATACGCAGTATTTT
TRBV7-6	once	TRBD2	TRBJ2-5	CASSWGGPAETQYF	TGTGCCAGCAGCTGGGGGGGACCGGCAGAGACCCAGTACTTC
TRBV19	NA	NA	TRBJ1-4	CASSMGPTNEKLFF	TGTGCCAGTAGTATGGGCCCAACTAATGAAAAACTGTTTTTT
TRBV10-1	NA	TRBD2	TRBJ2-7	CASSVSTSGYYEQYF	TGCGCCAGCAGTGTCTCGACTAGCGGGTACTACGAGCAGTACTTC
TRBV2	NA	TRBD1	TRBJ1-5	CASSRTGAYQPQHF	TGTGCCAGCAGTCGGACAGGGGCCTATCAGCCCCAGCATTTT
TRBV19	NA	TRBD1	TRBJ1-5	CASSIGTGRGYSNQPQHF	TGTGCCAGTAGTATTGGGACAGGTAGGGGGTATAGCAATCAGCCCCAGCATTTT
TRBV10-1	NA	TRBD2	TRBJ2-3	CASSERLGGGESTDTQYF	TGCGCCAGCAGTGAAAGGCTTGGCGGGGGGGAGAGCACAGATACGCAGTATTTT
TRBV7-9	NA	NA	TRBJ1-5	CASSADRDNQPQHF	TGTGCCAGCAGCGCGGACAGAGACAATCAGCCCCAGCATTTT
TRBV19	NA	NA	TRBJ1-2	CASSHLYRESDGYTF	TGTGCCAGTAGCCATCTCTACAGGGAGTCGGATGGCTACACCTTC
TRBV7-8	NA	NA	TRBJ2-1	CASSFTGYNEQFF	TGTGCCAGCAGCTTCACAGGATACAATGAGCAGTTCTTC
TRBV6-1	NA	TRBD2	TRBJ2-3	CASEQLAGGSYTQYF	TGTGCCAGCGAGCAACTAGCGGGAGGCAGTTATACGCAGTATTTT
TRBV7-9	NA	TRBD1	TRBJ2-6	CASSRAGTGWSGANVLTF	TGTGCCAGCAGCCGAGCTGGGACAGGGTGGTCTGGGGCCAACGTCCTGACTTTC
TRBV7-8	NA	NA	TRBJ2-3	CASSSTDTQYF	TGTGCCAGCAGCTCGACAGATACGCAGTATTTT
TRBV5-1	NA	TRBD1	TRBJ2-7	CASSLAGGFYEQYF	TGCGCCAGCAGCTTGGCAGGGGGATTCTACGAGCAGTACTTC
TRBV2	few	NA	TRBJ1-4	CASSETVATNEKLFF	TGTGCCAGCAGCGAGACAGTCGCAACTAATGAAAAACTGTTTTTT
TRBV19	NA	NA	TRBJ1-2	CASSIDLSKLDYGYTF	TGTGCCAGTAGTATAGATCTAAGCAAACTCGACTATGGCTACACCTTC
TRBV27	NA	NA	TRBJ1-4	CASSLFGPATNEKLFF	TGTGCCAGCAGTTTATTTGGGCCCGCAACTAATGAAAAACTGTTTTTT
TRBV5-4	NA	TRBD1	TRBJ1-2	CASSLRSGQGSYGYTF	TGTGCCAGCAGCTTGCGGTCGGGACAGGGCTCCTATGGCTACACCTTC
TRBV19	NA	NA	TRBJ1-5	CASSRWREGDQPQHF	TGTGCCAGTAGTCGTTGGAGGGAAGGAGATCAGCCCCAGCATTTT
TRBV27	NA	NA	TRBJ2-2	CASSWGRPGELFF	TGTGCCAGCAGTTGGGGGCGCCCCGGGGAGCTGTTTTTT
TRBV6-6	few	TRBD1	TRBJ1-4	CASSSGGYEANEKLFF	TGTGCCAGCAGTTCAGGGGGCTATGAGGCTAATGAAAAACTGTTTTTT